Sequencing of this TCR beta chain was carried out in a study of Ad26.COV2.S vaccination and SARS-CoV-2 variants. Study as a whole: Enrollment placed the donor in the COV1001 Ad26.COV2.S trial arm.

Treatment: approximately 18 received Ad26.COV2.S at low or high dose, single or two shots; 5 received placebo; per-sample allocation not given. Sampling happened 63 days after the first vaccine or placebo injection. Boston supplied an adult donor aged 18-55 years. This clone was seen once. Its target is not known. The CDR3 totals 14 residues. The germline V gene encodes CDR1 KGHSH and CDR2 LQKENI. Trimming took off 1 base at V and 10 bases at J, with 16 bases between the two ends. TCRdb's table, derived via immunoSEQ multiplex PCR, lists solely in-frame clones and lacks some. This table has 440,000 or so clones, about 92% appearing once. Study-wide findings and caveats: Analyses of TCR breadth and depth may have underestimated total T cell responses.

This sequence originates from a person aged 18-65 years who received the Ad26.COV2.S COVID-19 vaccine or a placebo. This material consisted of peripheral blood, taken in a trial of Ad26.COV2.S vaccine versus placebo. This chain connects TRBV18 to TRBJ1-2; D unclear. The CDR3 is CASSPRDGSMVYTF. For the CDR3, the DNA is TGTGCCAGCTCACCACGAGACGGATCTATGGTCTACACCTTC.